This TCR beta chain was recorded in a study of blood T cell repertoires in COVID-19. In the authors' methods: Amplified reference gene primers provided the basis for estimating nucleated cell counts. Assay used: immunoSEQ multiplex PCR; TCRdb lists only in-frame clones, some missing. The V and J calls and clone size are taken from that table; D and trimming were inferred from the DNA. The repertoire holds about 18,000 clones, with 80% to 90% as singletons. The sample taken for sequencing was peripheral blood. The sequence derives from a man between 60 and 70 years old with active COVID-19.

The CDR3 spells CASRRAGVATDTQYF. Here the CDR3 DNA reads TGTGCCAGCAGGCGAGCGGGAGTGGCCACAGATACGCAGTATTTT. This chain uses TRBV6-5 with TRBJ2-3; 8 nucleotides align to TRBD2. The CDR3 is 15 residues long. The V segment lost 6 bases and the J segment 2 bases; nucleotides outside the gene matches: 7. CDR1 MNHEY and CDR2 SVGAGI come from the germline V gene.